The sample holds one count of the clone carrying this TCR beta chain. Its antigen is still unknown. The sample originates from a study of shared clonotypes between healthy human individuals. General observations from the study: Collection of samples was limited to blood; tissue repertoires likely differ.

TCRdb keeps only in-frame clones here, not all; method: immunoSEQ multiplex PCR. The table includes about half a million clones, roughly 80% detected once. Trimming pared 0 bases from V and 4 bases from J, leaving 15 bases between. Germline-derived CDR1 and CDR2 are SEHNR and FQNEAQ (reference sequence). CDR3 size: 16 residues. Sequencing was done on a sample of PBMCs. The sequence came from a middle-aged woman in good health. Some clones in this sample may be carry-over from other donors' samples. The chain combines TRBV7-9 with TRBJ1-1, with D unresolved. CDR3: CASSLARGGTATEAFF. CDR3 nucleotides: TGTGCCAGCAGCTTAGCCCGGGGAGGAACAGCCACTGAAGCTTTCTTT.